This TCR beta chain was recovered during a study of T cell responses to AZD1222 COVID-19 vaccine. Details on this clone: Its antigen is still unknown.

Profiled with immunoSEQ multiplex PCR; TCRdb holds only in-frame clones, not every one. The sample gives 130,000 or so clones, about 94% of which show up once; approximately 4% is in the top ten. Study results and limitations: Vaccine-related CD4 TCRs covered spike, predominating at 160-218 and 743-854. Clonal diversity was possibly underestimated; the donors were predominantly white British and more often female. Baseline antibody screening turned up just six or seven seropositive AZD1222 recipients.

Sequencing used peripheral blood, obtained 28 days after the second AZD1222 dose. This receptor was taken from an adult who received the AZD1222 COVID-19 vaccine.

The CDR3 loop is CASSRDLNSDTQYF. The DNA of the CDR3 is TGTGCCAGCAGCCGGGACTTGAATTCCGATACGCAGTATTTT. This chain links TRBV6-4 with TRBJ2-3; D perhaps matches TRBD2 (6 bases). The CDR3 length is 14 residues. Germline CDR1 is MRHNA and CDR2 is SNTAGT. Trimming removed 6 bases at V and 6 bases at J, with 16 bases between.